This entry concerns a single T cell receptor (beta chain). What this receptor recognizes is not known. Base quality data are lacking; no much larger clone is found one base away. The time point label of this sample denotes: resected brain tissue, or blood drawn just prior to surgery. Surgery cases with the highest brain T cell transcript signatures were selected for TCR beta chain sequencing of brain tissue and, where available, blood. Before surgery, the patients had been given at least one anti-epileptic drug. TCR-sequenced patients were children with drug-resistant epilepsy due to tuberous sclerosis complex, focal cortical dysplasia, Rasmussen encephalitis or hemimegalencephaly. Blood samples were drawn just before the epilepsy surgery. The Monarch genomic DNA purification kit was used to extract bulk genomic DNA from unsorted brain tissue and from whole blood. The sample comes from a study of brain T cells in children with intractable seizures (dated by TCRdb to the early 2020s). For context, the study as a whole: As a first screen for immune gene transcripts, resected brain tissue from just under 55 pediatric epilepsy surgery cases was run on a NanoString immunology panel. Among the roughly twelve selected surgery cases, pre-surgery blood was additionally sequenced for eight, leaving four cases with brain tissue only.

Points the paper makes about the study in general: Viral specificity was inferred only from CDR3 sequence similarity, and patients' HCMV serostatus was unknown. Sequencing depth differed between pre- and post-surgery blood, so clones missing from the pre-surgery sample may reflect undersampling.

The immunoSEQ assay was used to generate TCR beta chain sequences from genomic DNA. Concerning the study's data processing: CDR3 sequences not starting with the conserved framework cysteine at position 104 were manually removed. To get clonality, the normalized Shannon's Diversity Index was subtracted from one, giving values from 0 (maximal diversity) to 1 (oligoclonal). Differences in the frequency of the same CDR3 between samples, such as brain versus blood, were assessed with chi-squared comparison-of-proportions tests. Public clonotypes were found through immuneACCESS searches, while the VDJdb browser was used to judge similarity to known antiviral clonotypes. TCRdb provides this immuneACCESS table in a form limited to in-frame rearrangements. Some clones are lacking; in checked studies, under half of them reflect an unresolved V gene, and why the rest are absent is not known. Clone size and V and J calls were adopted from that table, with D and trimming inferred from the DNA. This sample has over 95,000 clones in its table, and 94% of those were observed once. The biggest ten clones account for 3.5% to 4% of the sample.

Deletion took 0 bases off V and 4 bases off J, with a span of 11 bases between the germline ends. Via the germline V gene, CDR1 is SGHTA and CDR2 FQGNSA. The CDR3 measures 15 amino acids from cysteine to phenylalanine. The kept DNA is CDR3 alone, 45 bases in frame from the first base. Sequences were derived from peripheral blood, sampled at surgery. The sequence links TRBV7-2 to TRBJ2-3; the D gene is possibly TRBD1, with 6 bases matching. This clonotype was obtained from a boy less than two years old with hemimegalencephaly and intractable seizures. The CDR3 sequence is CASSLAVQGPDTQYF. The base sequence is TGTGCCAGCAGCTTAGCCGTACAGGGTCCAGATACGCAGTATTTT.